This record looks at one T cell receptor (beta chain) sequence and its context. Its matching antigen is unknown. Profiled with immunoSEQ multiplex PCR; TCRdb holds only in-frame clones, not every one. This table has about 28,000 clones, approximately 93% appearing once. Indicated time point: newly diagnosed, previously untreated cHL patient sample. For comparison, PBMCs from newly diagnosed, untreated classical Hodgkin lymphoma were used. These data come from a study of PD-1 blockade in classical Hodgkin lymphoma. Study results and caveats: Nothing has yet pinned down what causes the repertoire differences, possibly disease activity or prior therapy. Reported findings placed baseline TCR diversity lower in newly diagnosed patients (compared with healthy donors).

CDR1 SGHVS and CDR2 FNYEAQ come from the germline V gene. This CDR3 is built from 13 residues. V lost 0 bases and J lost 7, with 7 bases in between. The clonotype was recovered from a human donor with classical Hodgkin lymphoma. The sequenced material came from peripheral blood mononuclear cells (PBMCs). V is TRBV7-6 and J is TRBJ1-5, with D unclear. The CDR3 DNA sequence: TGTGCCAGCAGCTTAGCGGAAGACCAGCCCCAGCATTTT. Encoded protein: CASSLAEDQPQHF.